Below, 4 T cell receptor beta chains from the same sample are listed, as sequenced in a study of immune cell composition in non-small cell lung cancer. TCRdb keeps only in-frame clones here, not all; method: immunoSEQ multiplex PCR. This table holds about 6,800 clones, 70% to 90% found once. Normal lung was taken at the farthest possible site, at least 3 cm from tumour. Material: non-adjacent lung tissue. All receptors come from a human donor with non-small cell lung cancer.

The chain has TRBV19 and TRBJ1-3; 7 nucleotides align to TRBD1. CDR1 LNHDA and CDR2 SQIVND come from the germline V gene (reference sequence). The CDR3 runs 12 residues. With V trimmed by 10 bases and J by 2 bases, 2 bases remained unmatched. As DNA, the CDR3 is TGTGCCACCAGGGGGGCTGGAAACACCATATATTTT. As protein: CATRGAGNTIYF.

The V gene is TRBV18, the J gene TRBJ2-7; D is unresolved. This CDR3 comprises 13 residues. V was clipped by 3 bases and J by 0 bases, with 6 bases between them. The germline V gene has CDR1 KGHSH and CDR2 LQKENI. The CDR3 sequence: CASSPDGSYEQYF. In DNA form, the CDR3 reads TGTGCCAGCTCACCGGACGGCTCCTACGAGCAGTACTTC.

J is TRBJ1-5 and V is TRBV10-3; 7 bases line up with TRBD1. This CDR3 region has 17 residues. Trimming cost V 0 bases and J 5 bases; bases outside gene matches: 10. From germline, CDR1 is ENHRY and CDR2 SYGVKD. In DNA, the CDR3 is TGTGCCATCAGTGAGTCGGCGGCAGGGGGTTTTTATCAGCCCCAGCATTTT. This sequence encodes CAISESAAGGFYQPQHF.

This sequence joins TRBV5-1 and TRBJ2-2, with D possibly being TRBD2 (6 bases). Germline CDR1 SGHRS, CDR2 YFSETQ. V lost 5 bases, J lost 0 bases, and 11 bases lay in between. This CDR3 comprises 15 residues. The CDR3 DNA reads as TGCGCCAGCAGGGAGGGCGCCTCGAACACCGGGGAGCTGTTTTTT. Protein: CASREGASNTGELFF.